The T cell receptor beta chain under discussion was sequenced for a study of cytomegalovirus exposure and HLA in healthy donors. Concerning this clone: Antigen specificity is unknown.

PCR was performed using 60 Vbeta and 13 Jbeta primers. Measured with immunoSEQ multiplex PCR; TCRdb has only the in-frame clones, and not every one. The sample holds approximately 130,000 clones; 80% to 90% are singletons and the top ten take around 2%. Germline lookup yields CDR1 MNHEY and CDR2 SMNVEV (reference sequence). This CDR3 contains 14 residues. The ends lost 4 bases at V and 8 bases at J; junction bases unmatched: 8. Study results and caveats: A link between a missense DCLRE1C variant and TCR beta V- and J-gene trimming emerged from a later analysis.

V usage is TRBV27 and J usage is TRBJ1-2; 9 bases are a match to TRBD1. This clonotype originated in a man between 35 and 55 years old in good health and CMV-seronegative. The sequenced sample consisted of PBMCs. The CDR3 region has the DNA TGTGCCAGCAGTTCAGACCGGGACAGGGACGGCTACACCTTC. Translation: CASSSDRDRDGYTF.